The 16 T cell receptor beta chains below come from one sample, sequenced in a study of shared clonotypes between healthy human individuals. The table came from immunoSEQ multiplex PCR; TCRdb's copy has only in-frame clones and leaves some out. The sample has 1,100,000 or so clones, about 84% seen once; the top ten hold about 0.52%. Sequenced: memory CD4+ T cells from PBMCs. The subset was: CD45RA-negative fraction. The receptors originated from a man aged 18 to 29 in good health. Some clones in this sample may be carry-over from other donors' samples.

This clone turned up a few times. The chain has TRBV15 and TRBJ1-5; 9 bases fit TRBD1. J lost 7 bases, V lost 0 bases, and 4 bases had no gene match. This CDR3 has 15 amino acids. In germline, CDR1 is LNHNV, CDR2 YYDKDF (reference sequence). The CDR3 sequence is CATSRERQGGQPQHF. The CDR3 DNA follows: TGTGCCACCAGCAGAGAAAGACAGGGGGGGCAGCCCCAGCATTTT. The full variable domain, rest sourced from reference TRBV15 and TRBJ1-5, is DAMVIQNPRYQVTQFGKPVTLSCSQTLNHNVMYWYQQKSSQAPKLLFHYYDKDFNNEADTPDNFQSRRPNTSFCFLDIRSPGLGDTAMYLCATSRERQGGQPQHFGDGTRLSIL.

The chain links TRBV10-1 to TRBJ2-6; D gene unclear. V was shortened by 5 bases and J by 5 bases, with 19 bases between the two germline ends. Germline V gene lookup returns CDR1 WNHNN and CDR2 SYGVQD (reference sequence). The CDR3 has 17 amino acids. Here the CDR3 reads CASSTSHAQSRANVLTF. The DNA for the CDR3 is TGCGCCAGCAGTACTTCACACGCACAAAGTCGGGCCAACGTCCTGACTTTC.

The genes are TRBV7-3 and TRBJ1-2, with 10 bases identical to TRBD1. The CDR3 has 13 amino acids. Germline lookup yields CDR1 SGHTA and CDR2 FQGTGA. Trimming removed 4 bases from V and 7 bases from J; junction bases left unmatched: 3. As DNA, the CDR3 is TGTGCCAGCAGCTATGGACAGGGGGTTGGCTACACCTTC. Protein: CASSYGQGVGYTF.

Here the CDR3 DNA reads TGTGCCAGTAGTCCTTGGGGGGTGAGCTCCTACGAGCAGTACTTC. Translation gives CASSPWGVSSYEQYF. The chain uses TRBV19 and TRBJ2-7; D may be TRBD2 (6 bases). V lost 5 bases and J 0 bases, leaving 14 bases between the germline ends. The germline V gene encodes CDR1 LNHDA and CDR2 SQIVND (reference sequence). This CDR3 is built from 15 residues.

This chain connects TRBV28 to TRBJ2-7, with TRBD2 matching over 11 bases. V was pared by 6 bases and J by 0 bases, with 4 bases of the junction left unmatched. The CDR3 runs to 15 residues. Looked up from germline, CDR1 is MDHEN and CDR2 is SYDVKM. The CDR3 spells CASRYTSGSSYEQYF. CDR3 DNA: TGTGCCAGCAGGTATACTAGCGGGAGCTCCTACGAGCAGTACTTC.

The chain joins TRBV19 to TRBJ2-7, with 13 bases aligning to TRBD2. Germline V gene data show CDR1 as LNHDA and CDR2 as SQIVND (reference sequence). CDR3 length equals 16 residues. V lost 5 bases to trimming and J lost 2 bases; unmatched junction nucleotides: 6. The CDR3 protein is CASSAGTSGTTYEQYF. CDR3 nucleotide sequence: TGTGCCAGTAGTGCCGGGACTAGCGGGACGACCTACGAGCAGTACTTC. The full variable domain, its missing parts supplied by reference TRBV19 and TRBJ2-7, is DGGITQSPKYLFRKEGQNVTLSCEQNLNHDAMYWYRQDPGQGLRLIYYSQIVNDFQKGDIAEGYSVSREKKESFPLTVTSAQKNPTAFYLCASSAGTSGTTYEQYFGPGTRLTVT.

The chain joins TRBV27 to TRBJ2-3, with 9 bases lining up with TRBD2. Germline CDR1 MNHEY, CDR2 SMNVEV (reference sequence). The CDR3 consists of 15 residues. Losses at the gene ends were 3 bases for V and 6 bases for J; bases not matched to a gene: 7. CDR3 DNA: TGTGCCAGCAGTTTGGGCGGGAGGGCTGGGGATACGCAGTATTTT. As protein: CASSLGGRAGDTQYF.

The rearrangement joins TRBV6-1 to TRBJ1-5; possible D gene TRBD1, 6 bases. Between the trimmed V and J ends, which lost 0 bases and 0 bases, there was a span of 21 bases. The CDR3 is 20 residues long. The germline gives CDR1 MNHNS, CDR2 SASEGT. The CDR3 sequence: CASSEAIRQPRGYSNQPQHF. In DNA, the CDR3 is TGTGCCAGCAGTGAAGCAATCCGACAGCCTAGGGGGTATAGCAATCAGCCCCAGCATTTT.

J is TRBJ2-1 and V is TRBV11-2; maybe TRBD1 (6 bases). This CDR3 contains 13 residues. Germline CDR1 reads SGHAT; CDR2 reads FQNNGV. Trimming removed 6 bases from V and 9 bases from J, with 15 bases in between. The CDR3 is CASSFNRDGEQFF. CDR3 coding DNA: TGTGCCAGCAGTTTCAACAGGGATGGTGAGCAGTTCTTC.

This clone was seen only once. The CDR3 reads CASSSGPLGANEKLFF. The DNA for the CDR3 is TGCGCCAGCAGTTCCGGCCCTCTAGGAGCTAATGAAAAACTGTTTTTT. This chain joins TRBV5-1 and TRBJ1-4; D is uncertain. The V end lost 5 bases, the J end lost 3 bases, and 17 bases lay between the germline ends. CDR3 length equals 16 residues. Germline V lookup: CDR1 SGHRS, CDR2 YFSETQ.

This clone was seen only a few times. The chain combines TRBV5-1 with TRBJ2-7; no reliable D call. The CDR3 extends over 15 amino acids. CDR1 is SGHRS and CDR2 is YFSETQ in the germline V gene. Trimming pared 5 bases from V and 3 bases from J, leaving 18 bases between. CDR3 amino acids: CASSPRPGAIYEQYF. CDR3 coding DNA: TGCGCCAGCAGTCCTCGCCCAGGCGCGATCTACGAGCAGTACTTC.

The J gene is TRBJ1-2, the V gene TRBV28; TRBD1 is a possible D gene (5 bases). Deletions cut 4 bases from V and 4 bases from J, with 16 bases between. CDR1 MDHEN and CDR2 SYDVKM come from the germline V gene. The CDR3 contains 15 residues. CDR3 amino acids: CASSWDGRGPYGYTF. Written as DNA, the CDR3 is TGTGCCAGCAGTTGGGACGGGAGAGGGCCCTATGGCTACACCTTC.

The chain is built from TRBV28 and TRBJ1-2; tentative D call: TRBD1 (6 bases). V gave up 1 base and J gave up 6 bases, with 21 bases separating them. The CDR3 is 17 residues long. Germline CDR1 is MDHEN and CDR2 is SYDVKM. Written as DNA, the CDR3 is TGTGCCAGCAGTTTATTGGGGTCTCAAACAGGGATCAATGGCTACACCTTC. Amino acid sequence: CASSLLGSQTGINGYTF.

This rearrangement joins TRBV6-1 to TRBJ2-7; no clear D gene. V lost 2 bases and J 2 bases, leaving 13 bases between the germline ends. The CDR3 contains 15 residues. CDR1 and CDR2 from the germline V gene are MNHNS and SASEGT. The CDR3 here is CASSELVGYAYEQYF. Here the CDR3 DNA reads TGTGCCAGCAGTGAACTAGTGGGCTACGCCTACGAGCAGTACTTC.

As concerns this clone: This same CDR3 is encoded by further DNA sequences in the sample. The chain employs TRBV5-1 and TRBJ2-5; no clear D. V lost 1 base and J lost 5, with 3 bases in between. From germline, CDR1 is SGHRS and CDR2 YFSETQ. The CDR3 sequence is 11 residues long. As DNA, the CDR3 is TGCGCCAGCAGCTTGAGCGAGACCCAGTACTTC. Amino acids: CASSLSETQYF.

The CDR3 here is CASSLGHGVSGNTIYF. DNA for the CDR3: TGCGCCAGCAGCTTGGGGCACGGAGTCTCTGGAAACACCATATATTTT. The chain links TRBV4-1 to TRBJ1-3; possible D gene TRBD1, 5 bases. V was cut by 5 bases and J by 0 bases, with 14 bases left in between. The germline V gene has CDR1 MGHRA and CDR2 YSYEKL. This CDR3 is 16 amino acids long.